This T cell receptor beta chain was captured in a study of tumor-infiltrating lymphocytes in glioblastoma multiforme. TCR beta libraries were built from RNA through three nested multiplex PCR rounds using modified ARM-PCR. In TCRdb, the multiplex PCR reads were re-called with MiXCR into one record per CDR3 protein. The data show 13,000 or so distinct CDR3 sequences, 64% seen once. Findings and limits, study-wide: No surface-marker sorting into functional T cell subtypes was done. RNA-based TCR sequencing may distort clone frequencies, since cells carry unequal TCR transcript numbers. The TCR and somatic mutation analysis included just one glioblastoma patient.

Remarks on this clonotype: What it binds is not known.

V lost 7 bases to trimming and J lost 6 bases; unmatched junction nucleotides: 8. The CDR3 has 15 amino acids. Germline loops: CDR1 SGHNT, CDR2 YENEEA. The chain has TRBV11-3 and TRBJ2-1, with 11 positions matching TRBD2. The TCR was taken from a male donor with glioblastoma. The sample was brain tumor tissue. CDR3 region: CASILLAGGGNEQFF. CDR3 nucleotides: TGTGCCAGCATCCTCTTAGCGGGAGGGGGCAATGAGCAGTTCTTC.